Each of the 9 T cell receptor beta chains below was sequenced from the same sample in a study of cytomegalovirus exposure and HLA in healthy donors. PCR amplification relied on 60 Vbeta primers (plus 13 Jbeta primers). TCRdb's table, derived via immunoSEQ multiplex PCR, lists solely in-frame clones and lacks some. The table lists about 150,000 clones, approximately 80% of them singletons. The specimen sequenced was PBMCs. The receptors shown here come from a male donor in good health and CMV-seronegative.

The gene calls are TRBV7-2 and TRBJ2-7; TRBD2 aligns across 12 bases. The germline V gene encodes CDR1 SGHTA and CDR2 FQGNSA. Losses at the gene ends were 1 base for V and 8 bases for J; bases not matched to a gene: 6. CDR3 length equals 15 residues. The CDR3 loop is CASSLGSSGRVQQYF. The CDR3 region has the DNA TGTGCCAGCAGCTTAGGGTCTAGCGGGAGGGTCCAGCAGTACTTC.

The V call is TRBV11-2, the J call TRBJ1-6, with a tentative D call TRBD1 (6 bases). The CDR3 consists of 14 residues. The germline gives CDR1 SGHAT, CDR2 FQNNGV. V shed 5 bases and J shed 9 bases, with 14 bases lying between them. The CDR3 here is CASSRNRVGSPLHF. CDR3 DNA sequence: TGTGCCAGCAGCCGGAACAGGGTGGGTTCACCCCTCCACTTT.

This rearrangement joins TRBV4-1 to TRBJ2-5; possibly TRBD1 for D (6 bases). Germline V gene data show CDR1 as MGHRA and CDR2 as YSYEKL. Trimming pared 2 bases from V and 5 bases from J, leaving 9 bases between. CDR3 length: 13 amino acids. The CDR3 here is CASSQTGTETQYF. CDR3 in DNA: TGCGCCAGCAGCCAAACAGGGACCGAGACCCAGTACTTC.

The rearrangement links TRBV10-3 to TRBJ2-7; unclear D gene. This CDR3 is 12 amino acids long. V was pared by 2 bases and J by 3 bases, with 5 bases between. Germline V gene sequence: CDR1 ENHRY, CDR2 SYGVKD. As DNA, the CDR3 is TGTGCCATCAGTGAGACCAGCTACGAGCAGTACTTC. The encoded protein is CAISETSYEQYF.

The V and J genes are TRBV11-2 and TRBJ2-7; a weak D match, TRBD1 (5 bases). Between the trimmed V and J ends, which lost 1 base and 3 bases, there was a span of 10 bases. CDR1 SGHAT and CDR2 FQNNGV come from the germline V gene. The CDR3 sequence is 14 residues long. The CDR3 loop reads CASSLVAGYYEQYF. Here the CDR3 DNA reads TGTGCCAGCAGCTTAGTTGCAGGGTACTACGAGCAGTACTTC.

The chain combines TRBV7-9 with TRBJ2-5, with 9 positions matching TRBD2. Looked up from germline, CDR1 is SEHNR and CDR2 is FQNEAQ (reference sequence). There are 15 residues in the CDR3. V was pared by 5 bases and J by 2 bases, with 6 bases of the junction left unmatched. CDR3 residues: CASSPLAGLQETQYF. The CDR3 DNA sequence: TGTGCCAGCAGCCCTCTAGCGGGGTTACAAGAGACCCAGTACTTC.

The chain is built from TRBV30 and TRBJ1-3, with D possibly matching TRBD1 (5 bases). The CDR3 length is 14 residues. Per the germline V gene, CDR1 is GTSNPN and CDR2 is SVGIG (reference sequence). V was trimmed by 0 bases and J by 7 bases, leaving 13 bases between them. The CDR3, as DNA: TGTGCCTGGAGTGTATCGGTAAAGGGGAACACCATATATTTT. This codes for CAWSVSVKGNTIYF.

The CDR3 DNA reads as TGTGCCAGCAGTTTACCGAGAACAGGGACCTACGAGCAGTACTTC. Protein: CASSLPRTGTYEQYF. This chain connects TRBV28 to TRBJ2-7, with D perhaps matching TRBD1 (6 bases). Germline CDR1 is MDHEN and CDR2 is SYDVKM. CDR3 length equals 15 residues. V lost 2 bases and J lost 2, with 13 bases in between.

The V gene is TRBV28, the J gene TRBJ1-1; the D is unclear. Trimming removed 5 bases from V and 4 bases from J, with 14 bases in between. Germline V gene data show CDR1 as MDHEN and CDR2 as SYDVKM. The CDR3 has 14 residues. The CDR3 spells CASSPSLAVTEAFF. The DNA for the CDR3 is TGTGCCAGCAGTCCCTCGTTGGCCGTCACTGAAGCTTTCTTT.